The T cell receptor (beta chain) described here comes from a study of metastatic and nonmetastatic thyroid tumors. Study-wide context: Repertoire comparisons spanned blood and tumor or nodule tissue from malignant and benign thyroid patients. Study-wide results and caveats: According to reports, the diversity of TCR beta was significantly higher in malignant thyroid tumors than in benign nodules, and this held in both blood and tumor samples.

TCRdb re-processed the PCR reads through MiXCR. Among about 69,000 clones listed, 13% to 15% were seen once. Every patient was untreated before thyroid surgery. The CDR3 has 19 amino acids. CDR1 is SGHTA and CDR2 is FQGNSA in the germline V gene. Trimming at V came to 5 bases and at J to 0 bases, leaving 16 bases not matched to a gene. This clone was picked up many times. The antigen is undetermined. The V call is TRBV7-2, the J call TRBJ1-1; 9 bases agree with TRBD1. This sequence was found in a male donor with papillary thyroid cancer or a benign thyroid nodule (not recorded which). Some clones in this sample may be carry-over from other donors' samples. Sequences were obtained from blood. CDR3: CASSRAYHRGLGLNTEAFF. CDR3 in DNA: TGTGCCAGCAGCCGCGCTTACCACAGGGGGCTCGGGCTGAACACTGAAGCTTTCTTT.